This TCR beta chain was captured by sequencing in a study of cytomegalovirus exposure and HLA in healthy donors. Study-level results: Presence/absence analyses supposed approximately even sequencing depth among donors.

In regard to this clone: Its target is unknown.

The V and J ends lost 4 bases and 4 bases respectively, with 16 bases between them. Germline assignment: CDR1 MDHEN and CDR2 SYDVKM. The CDR3 has 15 residues. It was with 60 Vbeta and 13 Jbeta primers that the PCR ran. Using immunoSEQ multiplex PCR, the repertoire was profiled, and TCRdb retains in-frame clones only, with some absent. The table lists about 110,000 clones, 70% to 80% of them singletons. The sequence derives from a boy between 10 and 17 years old in good health and CMV-seronegative. The sequencing sample was made of PBMCs. The chain combines TRBV28 with TRBJ1-2; D is possibly TRBD1 (5 bases). The CDR3 loop reads CASSSIQVWGYGYTF. DNA for the CDR3: TGTGCCAGCAGTTCTATACAGGTCTGGGGCTATGGCTACACCTTC.